This TCR beta chain comes out of a study of T-cell reconstitution after alpha-beta-depleted transplantation in children. The TCRbeta library incorporated unique molecular identifiers. TCRdb itself ran the PCR reads through MiXCR, one entry per CDR3 protein. This sample yields fewer than 350,000 distinct CDR3 sequences, of which around 10% are seen a single time; approximately 7.6% belongs to the top ten. Findings of the study overall: Once a year had passed after transplant, T-cell counts and diversity came mostly from newly produced T cells.

This clonotype was seen more than once but under ten times. Its antigen is currently unknown. The source of this sequence is a boy less than two years old with acute myeloid leukemia, due to receive a stem cell transplant. The sequencing here drew on PBMCs, taken before TCRalphabeta/CD19-depleted stem cell transplant.

The CDR3 loop reads CASGPWARSLVNTEAFF. The CDR3 nucleotides read TGTGCTAGTGGTCCCTGGGCGAGGAGTCTAGTCAACACTGAAGCTTTCTTT. This sequence joins TRBV12-5 and TRBJ1-1; D remains ambiguous. Trimming cost V 5 bases and J 2 bases, with 21 bases left between them. CDR3 length: 17 residues. Germline V CDR1 and CDR2: LGHNT, FRNRAP.